Sequencing of this TCR beta chain was carried out in a study of CD8 T cells in ankylosing spondylitis. Germline V gene data show CDR1 as PRHDT and CDR2 as FYEKMQ (reference sequence). The V gene lost 3 bases and the J gene lost 8 bases, with 14 bases spanning the gap. The CDR3 has 14 residues. Quantitative 5'-RACE with molecular barcodes was used to make the TCR beta libraries. Via MiXCR, TCRdb re-called the 5' RACE reads, giving one row per CDR3 protein. The repertoire holds 30,000 to 45,000 distinct CDR3 sequences, with 9.5% to 11% as singletons. Notes on the study in general: Reportedly, significant enrichment of disease-linked clones occurred in matched ankylosing spondylitis synovial fluid.

This clonotype was seen more than once but under ten times. Its cognate antigen is unknown. This TCR derives from a male donor with ankylosing spondylitis. The J gene is TRBJ2-1, the V gene TRBV13, with a possible D match to TRBD1 (6 bases). Sequences were obtained from synovial fluid, either unsorted or a sorted T cell fraction (not recorded which). DNA of the CDR3: TGTGCCAGCAGCTTTGGGGGCGTCGACTATGAGCAGTTCTTC. Its protein is CASSFGGVDYEQFF.